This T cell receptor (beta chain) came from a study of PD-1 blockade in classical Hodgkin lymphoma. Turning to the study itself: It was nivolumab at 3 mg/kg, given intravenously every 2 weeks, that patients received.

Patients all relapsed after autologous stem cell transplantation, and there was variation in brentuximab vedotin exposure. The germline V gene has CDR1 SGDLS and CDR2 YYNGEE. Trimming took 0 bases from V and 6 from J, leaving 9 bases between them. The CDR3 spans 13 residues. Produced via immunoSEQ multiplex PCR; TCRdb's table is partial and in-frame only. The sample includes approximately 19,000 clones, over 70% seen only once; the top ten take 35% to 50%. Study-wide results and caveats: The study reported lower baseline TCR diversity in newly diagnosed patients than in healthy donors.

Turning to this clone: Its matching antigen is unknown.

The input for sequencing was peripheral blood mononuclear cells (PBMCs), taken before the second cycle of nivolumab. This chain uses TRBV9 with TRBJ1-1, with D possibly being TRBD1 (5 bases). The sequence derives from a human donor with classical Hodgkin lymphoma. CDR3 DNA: TGTGCCAGCAGCGTAGGCTGGGGGGCTGAAGCTTTCTTT. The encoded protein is CASSVGWGAEAFF. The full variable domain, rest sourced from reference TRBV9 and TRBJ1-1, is DSGVTQTPKHLITATGQRVTLRCSPRSGDLSVYWYQQSLDQGLQFLIQYYNGEERAKGNILERFSAQQFPDLHSELNLSSLELGDSALYFCASSVGWGAEAFFGQGTRLTVV.